A single sample is the source of the 12 T cell receptor beta chains below, sequenced in a study of blood T cell repertoires in COVID-19. Assay used: immunoSEQ multiplex PCR; TCRdb lists only in-frame clones, some missing. Here the sample spans around 100,000 clones, about 80% being singletons. The sample consisted of peripheral blood. These receptors all come from a man between 65 and 79 years old with active or convalescent COVID-19.

J is TRBJ2-5 and V is TRBV10-3, with D possibly TRBD1 on 6 matching bases. Germline V gives CDR1 ENHRY, CDR2 SYGVKD. Trimming removed 8 bases at V and 2 bases at J, with 15 bases between. CDR3 length: 14 residues. CDR3: CAIGRGSGQETQYF. CDR3 DNA sequence: TGTGCCATCGGAAGGGGGTCGGGGCAAGAGACCCAGTACTTC.

This chain joins TRBV7-3 and TRBJ2-1; D not resolved. CDR1 and CDR2 from the germline V gene are SGHTA and FQGTGA. The V end lost 6 bases, the J end lost 10 bases, and 16 bases lay between the germline ends. CDR3 length: 13 residues. CDR3 DNA sequence: TGTGCCAGCAGTTCGAGCAGCGTTGGGGAGCAGTTCTTC. This encodes CASSSSSVGEQFF.

CDR3: CASSLSGSGNSPLHF. The CDR3 nucleotides read TGTGCCAGCAGTTTATCCGGGTCGGGTAATTCACCCCTCCACTTT. This chain joins TRBV27 and TRBJ1-6; no definite D call. Germline V gene lookup returns CDR1 MNHEY and CDR2 SMNVEV (reference sequence). Trimming removed 0 bases from V and 6 bases from J, with 9 bases in between. This CDR3 spans 15 amino acids.

The chain carries TRBV9 and TRBJ1-6, with D tentatively TRBD1 (5 bases). The CDR3 is 15 amino acids. Germline V gives CDR1 SGDLS, CDR2 YYNGEE. V gave up 2 bases and J gave up 5 bases, with 11 bases separating them. The CDR3 DNA follows: TGTGCCAGCAGCGTCGGGGGGGATAATAATTCACCCCTCCACTTT. This codes for CASSVGGDNNSPLHF.

The V gene is TRBV6-2 or TRBV6-3, the J gene TRBJ1-6, with 7 bases aligning to TRBD1. The CDR3 spans 15 residues. The V gene's germline CDR1 is MNHEY and CDR2 SVGEGT. V was clipped by 4 bases and J by 4 bases; unmatched bases: 4. This CDR3 reads CASSFSTGYNSPLHF. The DNA for the CDR3 is TGTGCCAGCAGTTTTTCGACAGGGTATAATTCACCCCTCCACTTT.

In this sample, this clone turned up a few times. The CDR3 DNA is TGTGCCACCAGTGGAAGGACAGGCGAGCAGTACTTC. The encoded protein is CATSGRTGEQYF. V gene TRBV24-1 combines with J gene TRBJ2-7; 7 nucleotides align to TRBD1. Germline V lookup: CDR1 KGHDR, CDR2 SFDVKD. This CDR3 is 12 amino acids long. V was pared by 5 bases and J by 6 bases, with 3 bases of the junction left unmatched.

The CDR3 region is CASSRDGVQPQHF. CDR3 bases: TGTGCCAGCAGCCGTGACGGGGTTCAGCCCCAGCATTTT. The chain carries TRBV27 and TRBJ1-5, with D unclear. Germline values: CDR1 MNHEY, CDR2 SMNVEV (reference sequence). V was clipped by 6 bases and J by 6 bases, with 12 bases between them. The CDR3 is 13 amino acids.

This chain joins TRBV28 and TRBJ1-2, with D perhaps TRBD1 (5 bases). This CDR3 comprises 14 residues. V shed 3 bases and J shed 4 bases, with 12 bases lying between them. The germline V gene encodes CDR1 MDHEN and CDR2 SYDVKM. Here the CDR3 DNA reads TGTGCCAGCAGTTTTGTCGGGGGACTCTATGGCTACACCTTC. Translating gives CASSFVGGLYGYTF.

The chain carries TRBV24-1 and TRBJ2-3, with TRBD2 identical over 8 bases. Unmatched junction bases numbered 8, after V lost 3 bases and J lost 4 bases. CDR3 length: 16 amino acids. CDR1 is KGHDR and CDR2 is SFDVKD in the germline V gene. The CDR3 spells CATSDPDRGRSDTQYF. CDR3 bases: TGTGCCACCAGTGATCCCGATCGCGGGAGGTCAGATACGCAGTATTTT.

The genes are TRBV12-3 or TRBV12-4 and TRBJ1-1, with TRBD1 as a possible D gene (6 bases). The CDR3 has 13 amino acids. Trimming took 4 bases from V and 4 from J, leaving 10 bases between them. CDR3 region: CASSYTGPTEAFF. The CDR3 bases are TGTGCCAGCAGTTACACAGGGCCCACTGAAGCTTTCTTT.

The chain recombines TRBV11-3 with TRBJ1-1, with 7 bases identical to TRBD1. CDR3 length equals 15 residues. Trimming took 5 bases from V and 1 from J; bases not matched to a gene: 7. Germline lookup yields CDR1 SGHNT and CDR2 YENEEA. The CDR3 DNA sequence: TGTGCCAGCAGCCTCGACGGACAGGCGAACACTGAAGCTTTCTTT. It is translated as CASSLDGQANTEAFF. Full variable domain (remainder filled in from reference TRBV11-3 and TRBJ1-1): EAGVVQSPRYKIIEKKQPVAFWCNPISGHNTLYWYLQNLGQGPELLIRYENEEAVDDSQLPKDRFSAERLKGVDSTLKIQPAELGDSAVYLCASSLDGQANTEAFFGQGTRLTVV.

The chain carries TRBV18 and TRBJ1-1; 9 bases agree with TRBD1. CDR1 and CDR2 from the germline V gene are KGHSH and LQKENI. The CDR3 runs 14 residues. The V and J ends lost 8 bases and 10 bases, in that order; junction bases with no gene match: 14. The CDR3 DNA reads TGTGCCAGCGCCAGGGACAGGGCTTATCAGTCAGCTTTCTTT. Its protein product is CASARDRAYQSAFF.